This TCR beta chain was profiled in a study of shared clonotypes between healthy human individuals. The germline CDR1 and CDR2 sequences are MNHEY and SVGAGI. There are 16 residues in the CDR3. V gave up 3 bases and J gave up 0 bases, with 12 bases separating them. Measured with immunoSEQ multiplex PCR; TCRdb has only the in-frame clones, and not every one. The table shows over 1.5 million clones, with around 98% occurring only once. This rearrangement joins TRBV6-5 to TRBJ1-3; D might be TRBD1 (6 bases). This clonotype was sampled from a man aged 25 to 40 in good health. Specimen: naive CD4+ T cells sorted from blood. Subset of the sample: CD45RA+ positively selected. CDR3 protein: CASSYSGESSGNTIYF. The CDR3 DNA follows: TGTGCCAGCAGTTATTCAGGGGAAAGCTCTGGAAACACCATATATTTT.